This T cell receptor beta chain was sequenced during a study of T cell responses to AZD1222 COVID-19 vaccine (dated by TCRdb to 2020 to 2023). At the level of the whole study: AZD1222 recipients whose second dose came at about 4 weeks and those whose second dose came at about 12 weeks were combined into one group, since spike-specific TCR depth and breadth did not differ between the two schedules. Trial participants were enrolled by age into subgroups of 18-55, 56-69 and 70-plus years, and around 150, 29 and 61 TCR-sequenced participants, respectively, were included in these subgroups. TCR sequencing covered over 230 trial participants: 200 to 210 given two doses of AZD1222 and 26 given two doses of MenACWY control vaccine. Study-wide conclusions, independent of this receptor: Because no day 14 peak-response samples were available, the repertoires could be characterized only after the peak T cell response. Conclusions about previously exposed vaccinees are limited because only five or six AZD1222 recipients were SARS-CoV-2 seropositive at baseline. In the small 56-69-year group, the increase in depth fell short of significance, most likely because of low power. CD4 TCRs associated with the vaccine covered the entire spike protein, and the dominant responses were in regions 160-218 and 743-854. Reportedly, close to half of the unique spike-specific TCRs recognized epitopes lying outside the regions that are mutated in the B.1.351 and B.1.1.7 variants. Participants were mostly white British, with more females than males. The authors suggested clonal diversity may have been underestimated. A significant rise in spike-specific TCR breadth and depth was observed after two AZD1222 doses relative to day 0 and relative to MenACWY recipients.

The CDR3 regions of human TCRbeta chains were analyzed by immunosequencing. The published analysis was carried out like this. Repertoire TCRs were checked for matches against a reference library of SARS-CoV-2-specific TCRs that had been generated using the MIRA antigen-specificity platform. Breadth meant the fraction of unique TCRs that were SARS-CoV-2-associated, whereas depth meant the fraction of total T cells that were SARS-CoV-2-associated. Each spike-specific TCR was assigned to its reactive spike region and to a CD4 or CD8 class using the MIRA data. Log10-transformed breadth and depth values were compared by one-way ANOVA with Sidak's multiple comparisons tests. The immuneACCESS repertoire file appears here via TCRdb, limited to in-frame rearrangements. These files lack a portion of the clones; in checked studies, under half of the deficit traces to unresolved V genes, and the cause of the others is not known. For V, J and clone size, that table is used; D and trimming come from the DNA. For this sample the table gives 100,000 to 150,000 clones, of which about 86% were detected only once. The top ten hold 10% to 15% of the sample.

The sample's time point label, decoded: baseline before first vaccination. The vaccinee samples were drawn from two UK trials, COV001 and COV002, one of which was a single-blind randomized controlled phase 2/3 trial testing AZD1222 (ChAdOx1 nCoV-19) in healthy adults. For TCRbeta chain sequencing, PBMC samples were collected from trial participants at day 0 and at day 28 after the second dose. The CDR3 goes from the cysteine to the phenylalanine over 14 residues. The only DNA kept is the CDR3, 42 bases in frame from the first base. Sequences SGHTA (CDR1) and FQGNSA (CDR2) are obtained from the germline V gene. V drops 2 bases and J drops 4 bases, leaving 9 bases in between. Concerning this clone: The antigen it binds to is not known. Base qualities are not provided; no much larger clone lies one nucleotide away.

This clonotype was sampled from an adult in good health. Sequencing used peripheral blood, obtained on day 0 of AZD1222 vaccination. The chain uses TRBV7-2 and TRBJ1-5, and perhaps TRBD1 as D gene, on 6 matching bases. The DNA is as follows: TGTGCCAGCAGCTTAAACAGGGAAAATCAGCCCCAGCATTTT. Protein translation: CASSLNRENQPQHF.